This record covers a single T cell receptor beta chain. Antigen unknown. The record originates from a study of glioma-infiltrating T cells after dendritic cell vaccination. Study details: Samples are from glioblastoma patients in Phase I and II dendritic cell vaccine trials.

TCRdb's copy holds only in-frame clones and misses some; the assay was immunoSEQ multiplex PCR. Counted here are approximately 50,000 clones, about 91% occurring once; the ten biggest clones make up roughly 5.3%. Time point described: after dendritic cell vaccination, including at tumor progression/relapse. General study points: Longer survival after dendritic cell vaccination followed higher pretreatment TIL content.

V was clipped by 5 bases and J by 7 bases; unmatched bases: 7. Germline CDR1 SNHLY, CDR2 FYNNEI. The CDR3 runs to 15 residues. This TCR derives from a human donor with glioblastoma. The V call is TRBV2, the J call TRBJ2-2, with 10 positions matching TRBD1. The input for sequencing was blood, taken after dendritic cell vaccination. The CDR3 DNA reads TGTGCCAGCAGTTACGGGACAGGGGTGGTCGGGGAGCTGTTTTTT. As protein: CASSYGTGVVGELFF.